Presented here are 3 T cell receptor beta chains from one specimen sequenced in a study of blood T cell repertoires in COVID-19. The assay was immunoSEQ multiplex PCR, and TCRdb's table has in-frame clones only and misses some. The sample comprises some 350,000 clones, around four fifths of which are singletons, and 3% rests with the top ten. Sequences were obtained from peripheral blood. These receptors originate from a man aged 30-40 years with active or convalescent COVID-19.

This clone was found once. This chain links TRBV7-2 with TRBJ2-2, with D perhaps matching TRBD2 (6 bases). The V gene lost 5 bases and the J gene lost 7 bases, with 11 bases spanning the gap. This CDR3 contains 13 residues. Germline CDR1 and CDR2: SGHTA and FQGNSA. The CDR3 protein is CASSLPGGGELFF. CDR3 DNA sequence: TGTGCCAGCAGCCTCCCCGGGGGCGGGGAGCTGTTTTTT.

V usage is TRBV5-1 and J usage is TRBJ2-5, with 8 bases lining up with TRBD1. Losses at the gene ends were 4 bases for V and 4 bases for J; bases not matched to a gene: 9. The germline gives CDR1 SGHRS, CDR2 YFSETQ. CDR3 length equals 15 residues. The CDR3 sequence: CASSALQGARETQYF. The DNA for the CDR3 is TGCGCCAGCAGCGCCCTTCAGGGGGCACGAGAGACCCAGTACTTC. The full variable domain, its missing parts supplied by reference TRBV5-1 and TRBJ2-5, is KAGVTQTPRYLIKTRGQQVTLSCSPISGHRSVSWYQQTPGQGLQFLFEYFSETQRNKGNFPGRFSGRQFSNSRSEMNVSTLELGDSALYLCASSALQGARETQYFGPGTRLLVL.

This chain connects TRBV5-1 to TRBJ2-7; TRBD1 aligns across 9 bases. Looked up from germline, CDR1 is SGHRS and CDR2 is YFSETQ. With V trimmed by 0 bases and J by 3 bases, 7 bases remained unmatched. The CDR3 has 16 residues. CDR3 sequence: CASSLATGTGYYEQYF. The CDR3 coding sequence is TGCGCCAGCAGCTTGGCGACCGGGACAGGGTACTACGAGCAGTACTTC.